This is a list of T cell receptor beta chains from one sample in a study of T cell repertoires in cytomegalovirus infection. TCRdb itself ran the reads through MiXCR, one entry per CDR3 protein. The sample has 400,000 or so distinct CDR3 sequences; about a third are singletons. The sequenced material came from PBMCs. The receptors shown here come from a human donor in good health (CMV status not recorded). Some clones in this sample may be carry-over from other donors' samples. Both conserved end residues are part of each CDR3. Fields, in order: CDR3 DNA, CDR3 protein, J gene, V gene, clone size, D gene. D genes are given only for firm matches. Some rows mark clone size as missing; the rest say once, few, many or name a class of expanded clone.

CDR3 DNA: TGCAGCGTTGAGGGACAGGCTTTGGGTGGCTACACCTTC
CDR3 protein: CSVEGQALGGYTF
J gene: TRBJ1-2
V gene: TRBV29-1
clone size: few
D gene: TRBD1

CDR3 DNA: TGTGCCAGCAGTTCGGGGAAGACTATCTCCTACGAGCAGTACTTC
CDR3 protein: CASSSGKTISYEQYF
J gene: TRBJ2-7
V gene: TRBV6-6
clone size: -
D gene: -

CDR3 DNA: TGCGCCAGCAGCCCCTACGAGGCCAGCACAGATACGCAGTATTTT
CDR3 protein: CASSPYEASTDTQYF
J gene: TRBJ2-3
V gene: TRBV5-1
clone size: few
D gene: -

CDR3 DNA: TGTGCCAGCAGCTTGGGGCCAGGGGGGCTGACTAATGAAAAACTGTTTTTT
CDR3 protein: CASSLGPGGLTNEKLFF
J gene: TRBJ1-4
V gene: TRBV7-6
clone size: many
D gene: TRBD1

CDR3 DNA: TGTGCCAGCAGCTTACGGACAAAAGTAAACACTGAAGCTTTCTTT
CDR3 protein: CASSLRTKVNTEAFF
J gene: TRBJ1-1
V gene: TRBV7-8
clone size: many
D gene: -

CDR3 DNA: TGTGCCAGCAGTGAAGGGGGCAGGGCCAAAAACATTCAGTACTTC
CDR3 protein: CASSEGGRAKNIQYF
J gene: TRBJ2-4
V gene: TRBV2
clone size: -
D gene: -

CDR3 DNA: TGTGCCAGCAGCGAAACGGGGGGACGACATGGAGATACGCAGTATTTT
CDR3 protein: CASSETGGRHGDTQYF
J gene: TRBJ2-3
V gene: TRBV11-2
clone size: -
D gene: TRBD2

CDR3 DNA: TGTGCCAGTAGTACCACAGGGGGCTACGAGCAGTACTTC
CDR3 protein: CASSTTGGYEQYF
J gene: TRBJ2-7
V gene: TRBV19
clone size: -
D gene: TRBD1

CDR3 DNA: TGTGCCAGCAGTGAATCCCAGGGCTTTGGTGGCTACACCTTC
CDR3 protein: CASSESQGFGGYTF
J gene: TRBJ1-2
V gene: TRBV25-1
clone size: -
D gene: -

CDR3 DNA: TGCAGTGCTAGAAAGGGGGGCACCACTGAAGCTTTCTTT
CDR3 protein: CSARKGGTTEAFF
J gene: TRBJ1-1
V gene: TRBV20-1
clone size: -
D gene: -

CDR3 DNA: TGTGCCAGCAGTGAAAGGGGGGCAGCGAACACCGGGGAGCTGTTTTTT
CDR3 protein: CASSERGAANTGELFF
J gene: TRBJ2-2
V gene: TRBV6-1
clone size: -
D gene: -

CDR3 DNA: TGTGCCAGCAGTTTTCGCGGGAGTGGCACTGAAGCTTTCTTT
CDR3 protein: CASSFRGSGTEAFF
J gene: TRBJ1-1
V gene: TRBV12-3/TRBV12-4
clone size: many
D gene: -

CDR3 DNA: TGTGCCAGTAGTATAGGGTGGCAGCCCCAGCATTTT
CDR3 protein: CASSIGWQPQHF
J gene: TRBJ1-5
V gene: TRBV19
clone size: -
D gene: -

CDR3 DNA: TGTGCCAGAAGCCCCACGGGGAACCACGATCAGTACTTC
CDR3 protein: CARSPTGNHDQYF
J gene: TRBJ2-7
V gene: TRBV7-3
clone size: once
D gene: -

CDR3 DNA: TGTTCCAGCAGCCCACGGGACTCCACCCTAGAAGAGCAGTACTTC
CDR3 protein: CSSSPRDSTLEEQYF
J gene: TRBJ2-7
V gene: TRBV7-9
clone size: -
D gene: -

CDR3 DNA: TGTGCCAGCAGATCACCGGGACAGGGGGCGAGAGAGACCCAGTACTTC
CDR3 protein: CASRSPGQGARETQYF
J gene: TRBJ2-5
V gene: TRBV6-5
clone size: once
D gene: TRBD1

CDR3 DNA: TGTGCCAGTAGCACGCCAGGGGGACGGGTGAACACAGATACGCAGTATTTT
CDR3 protein: CASSTPGGRVNTDTQYF
J gene: TRBJ2-3
V gene: TRBV19
clone size: -
D gene: TRBD1

CDR3 DNA: TGTGCCAGCAGTTTAGACGGATCTGCAACTAATGAAAAACTGTTTTTT
CDR3 protein: CASSLDGSATNEKLFF
J gene: TRBJ1-4
V gene: TRBV12-3/TRBV12-4
clone size: few
D gene: -

CDR3 DNA: TGTGCCAGCAGGACAGGGGGCTCCTCAAACACTGAAGCTTTCTTT
CDR3 protein: CASRTGGSSNTEAFF
J gene: TRBJ1-1
V gene: TRBV12-3/TRBV12-4
clone size: -
D gene: TRBD1

CDR3 DNA: TGTGCCAGCAGCCCCCGACCGGTAGCGGGGGCCCAGACGCAGTATTTT
CDR3 protein: CASSPRPVAGAQTQYF
J gene: TRBJ2-3
V gene: TRBV7-2
clone size: -
D gene: TRBD2

CDR3 DNA: TGTGCCAGTAGTATTCGGAGACAGAACCTCCTGAATCAGCCCCAGCATTTT
CDR3 protein: CASSIRRQNLLNQPQHF
J gene: TRBJ1-5
V gene: TRBV19
clone size: -
D gene: -

CDR3 DNA: TGTGCCACCGCCGGGACAGGGCTCACCGGGGAGCTGTTTTTT
CDR3 protein: CATAGTGLTGELFF
J gene: TRBJ2-2
V gene: TRBV6-6
clone size: -
D gene: TRBD1

CDR3 DNA: TGTGCCAGCAGCTCCTGGACTAGCGGAGCTAACAATGAGCAGTTCTTC
CDR3 protein: CASSSWTSGANNEQFF
J gene: TRBJ2-1
V gene: TRBV7-9
clone size: -
D gene: TRBD2

CDR3 DNA: TGCGCCAGCAGCCAAGCAGGACAGCGACTCTATGGCTACACCTTC
CDR3 protein: CASSQAGQRLYGYTF
J gene: TRBJ1-2
V gene: TRBV4-1
clone size: many
D gene: -

CDR3 DNA: TGTGCCAGCAGCGAACGGACAGGGGGATTTGAGCAGTACTTC
CDR3 protein: CASSERTGGFEQYF
J gene: TRBJ2-7
V gene: TRBV5-5
clone size: -
D gene: TRBD1

CDR3 DNA: TGCGCCAGCAGCCAAGGAGGGACAGGGTACACCGGGGAGCTGTTTTTT
CDR3 protein: CASSQGGTGYTGELFF
J gene: TRBJ2-2
V gene: TRBV4-1
clone size: -
D gene: TRBD1

CDR3 DNA: TGTGCCAGCAACTCCAGGGGGGTGAACACTGAAGCTTTCTTT
CDR3 protein: CASNSRGVNTEAFF
J gene: TRBJ1-1
V gene: TRBV2
clone size: few
D gene: TRBD1

CDR3 DNA: TGTGCCAGCAGCTTTGGTTCGGGGCTCAATCATCCCCAGCATTTT
CDR3 protein: CASSFGSGLNHPQHF
J gene: TRBJ1-5
V gene: TRBV7-8
clone size: -
D gene: -

CDR3 DNA: TGCGCCAGCAGCCAAGACCCTTTGGTGGGGAGGGCCGGGGAGCTGTTTTTT
CDR3 protein: CASSQDPLVGRAGELFF
J gene: TRBJ2-2
V gene: TRBV4-1
clone size: few
D gene: TRBD2

CDR3 DNA: TGTGCCAGCAGTGCCTGGGGACTAGCGGGGAATCCCCCCTACAATGAGCAGTTCTTC
CDR3 protein: CASSAWGLAGNPPYNEQFF
J gene: TRBJ2-1
V gene: TRBV6-1
clone size: few
D gene: TRBD2

CDR3 DNA: TGTGCCAGTAGTATGACAAAGGCGGGGGTGACGAACACCGGGGAGCTGTTTTTT
CDR3 protein: CASSMTKAGVTNTGELFF
J gene: TRBJ2-2
V gene: TRBV19
clone size: -
D gene: TRBD2

CDR3 DNA: TGTGCCAGCAGCTTAGGACCACTACAGGGAATCGGGGAGCTGTTTTTT
CDR3 protein: CASSLGPLQGIGELFF
J gene: TRBJ2-2
V gene: TRBV7-8
clone size: many
D gene: -

CDR3 DNA: TGTGCCAGCAGCTACCGGGAAAGCACAGATACGCAGTATTTT
CDR3 protein: CASSYRESTDTQYF
J gene: TRBJ2-3
V gene: TRBV7-9
clone size: few
D gene: -

CDR3 DNA: TGTGCCAGCAGCTTCGGGGGGGAATTTGATACGCAGTATTTT
CDR3 protein: CASSFGGEFDTQYF
J gene: TRBJ2-3
V gene: TRBV11-2
clone size: few
D gene: TRBD2

CDR3 DNA: TGTGCCAGCAGCCCCACTGTCGGACAGGGCTATGGCTACACCTTC
CDR3 protein: CASSPTVGQGYGYTF
J gene: TRBJ1-2
V gene: TRBV7-2
clone size: many
D gene: TRBD1

CDR3 DNA: TGTGCCAGCAGTTACCCGCCGGGACGCAAAGCTTTCTTT
CDR3 protein: CASSYPPGRKAFF
J gene: TRBJ1-1
V gene: TRBV6-5
clone size: -
D gene: -

CDR3 DNA: TGCGCCAGCAGCTTGGTTGGGAGCCTAAATGAAAAACTGTTTTTT
CDR3 protein: CASSLVGSLNEKLFF
J gene: TRBJ1-4
V gene: TRBV5-1
clone size: few
D gene: -

CDR3 DNA: TGTGCCACCAGTGAGGGGGACAGGGGCTCCTACAATGAGCAGTTCTTC
CDR3 protein: CATSEGDRGSYNEQFF
J gene: TRBJ2-1
V gene: TRBV24-1
clone size: few
D gene: TRBD1

CDR3 DNA: TGTGCCAGCAGGGGGGCGGGCCGGGGAGAAAAACTGTTTTTT
CDR3 protein: CASRGAGRGEKLFF
J gene: TRBJ1-4
V gene: TRBV12-3/TRBV12-4
clone size: few
D gene: -

CDR3 DNA: TGTGCCAGCAGCTTTCTTTCGGGGGCCGTTGATCAGCCCCAGCCTTTT
CDR3 protein: CASSFLSGAVDQPQPF
J gene: TRBJ1-5
V gene: TRBV7-2
clone size: -
D gene: -

CDR3 DNA: TGTGCCAGCAGCCGGGGGGACAGGGTCCAAGAGACCCAGTACTTC
CDR3 protein: CASSRGDRVQETQYF
J gene: TRBJ2-5
V gene: TRBV5-4
clone size: few
D gene: TRBD1

CDR3 DNA: TGTGCCAGCGGCCGGGCCAATTTAGAGACCCAGTACTTC
CDR3 protein: CASGRANLETQYF
J gene: TRBJ2-5
V gene: TRBV12-3/TRBV12-4
clone size: few
D gene: -

CDR3 DNA: TGTGCCAGCAGCTTAGTCGGGGGGGCTTATGAGCAGTTCTTC
CDR3 protein: CASSLVGGAYEQFF
J gene: TRBJ2-1
V gene: TRBV7-2
clone size: many
D gene: TRBD2

CDR3 DNA: TGTGCCAGCTCACCACTCAAGGCGGGACAGACAAGCTCTAACTATGGCTACACCTTC
CDR3 protein: CASSPLKAGQTSSNYGYTF
J gene: TRBJ1-2
V gene: TRBV18
clone size: -
D gene: TRBD1

CDR3 DNA: TGTGCCAGCAGCTTAGATGTCTACGAGCAGTACTTC
CDR3 protein: CASSLDVYEQYF
J gene: TRBJ2-7
V gene: TRBV7-2
clone size: many
D gene: -

CDR3 DNA: TGTGCCAGCAGCCCCGGGACAGGCTTGTTCGGCTACACCTTC
CDR3 protein: CASSPGTGLFGYTF
J gene: TRBJ1-2
V gene: TRBV6-6
clone size: few
D gene: TRBD1

CDR3 DNA: TGTGCCAGCAGCTTAGTAGGGACAGGGGGAGCAGATACGCAGTATTTT
CDR3 protein: CASSLVGTGGADTQYF
J gene: TRBJ2-3
V gene: TRBV7-2
clone size: many
D gene: TRBD1

CDR3 DNA: TGCGCCAGCAGCCAAGGCCCTTCGGGGTCTAGCACAGATACGCAGTATTTT
CDR3 protein: CASSQGPSGSSTDTQYF
J gene: TRBJ2-3
V gene: TRBV4-1
clone size: few
D gene: -

CDR3 DNA: TGCGCCAGCAGCTTGGCAGTGACAGGGGTCAATGAGCAGTTCTTC
CDR3 protein: CASSLAVTGVNEQFF
J gene: TRBJ2-1
V gene: TRBV5-1
clone size: -
D gene: TRBD1

CDR3 DNA: TGTGCCTGGAAGGGGGCGGTCAATCAGCCCCAGCATTTT
CDR3 protein: CAWKGAVNQPQHF
J gene: TRBJ1-5
V gene: TRBV30
clone size: once
D gene: TRBD1

CDR3 DNA: TGTGCCAGCAGCTCCGGAGCGAACACTGAAGCTTTATTT
CDR3 protein: CASSSGANTEALF
J gene: TRBJ1-1
V gene: TRBV5-6
clone size: -
D gene: -

CDR3 DNA: TGCGCCAGCAGCCAAGTGGGGACCCCCTACGAGCAGTACTTC
CDR3 protein: CASSQVGTPYEQYF
J gene: TRBJ2-7
V gene: TRBV4-1
clone size: many
D gene: -

CDR3 DNA: TGTGCCAGTAGTATAGGACCGGGGCGCAACACTGAAGCTTTCTTT
CDR3 protein: CASSIGPGRNTEAFF
J gene: TRBJ1-1
V gene: TRBV19
clone size: -
D gene: -

CDR3 DNA: TGTGCCAGCAGTCCCCCGGGTCCAGTCCAAGAGACCCAGTACTTC
CDR3 protein: CASSPPGPVQETQYF
J gene: TRBJ2-5
V gene: TRBV12-3/TRBV12-4
clone size: few
D gene: -

CDR3 DNA: TGTGCCAGCAGTATAGGGACTAGCGGGGGCCCGAGCACAGATACGCAGTATTTT
CDR3 protein: CASSIGTSGGPSTDTQYF
J gene: TRBJ2-3
V gene: TRBV12-3/TRBV12-4
clone size: -
D gene: TRBD2